This T cell receptor beta chain originates from a study of metastatic and nonmetastatic thyroid tumors. For the study at large: Across blood and tumor or nodule tissue, repertoires from malignant and benign thyroid patients were compared with one another. Study results and caveats: Malignant thyroid tumors reportedly exceeded benign nodules significantly in TCR beta diversity, with the difference appearing in blood and tumor.

The V and J ends lost 4 bases and 12 bases, in that order; junction bases with no gene match: 12. The CDR3 totals 14 residues. Germline V lookup: CDR1 GTSNPN, CDR2 SVGIG (reference sequence). This clone was found once. Antigen specificity is unknown. In the authors' workflow: For papillary thyroid cancer, a distant-metastasis classifier was constructed from CDR3 differences observed across clinicopathological groups. TCRdb reanalyzed the PCR reads via MiXCR. TCRdb's processing, not the authors', yielded these V and J calls. The data hold around 20,000 clones, with approximately 30% observed a single time. Not a single patient had been given any form of treatment at any point before undergoing thyroid surgery.

The sample was tumor tissue. The receptor comes from a female donor with papillary thyroid cancer or a benign thyroid nodule (not recorded which). Some clones in this sample may be carry-over from other donors' samples. The chain joins TRBV30 to TRBJ1-6; 7 bases are shared with TRBD1. This CDR3 is CAWTQGGVLKPLHF. The CDR3 nucleotides are TGTGCCTGGACCCAGGGGGGGGTACTCAAACCCCTCCACTTT. The full variable domain, its missing parts supplied by reference TRBV30 and TRBJ1-6, is SQTIHQWPATLVQPVGSPLSLECTVEGTSNPNLYWYRQAAGRGLQLLFYSVGIGQISSEVPQNLSASRPQDRQFILSSKKLLLSDSGFYLCAWTQGGVLKPLHFGNGTRLTVT.